The T cell receptor beta chain under discussion was sequenced for a study of cytomegalovirus exposure and HLA in healthy donors. A multiplex PCR was run with 60 Vbeta primers and 13 Jbeta primers. The table came from immunoSEQ multiplex PCR; TCRdb's copy has only in-frame clones and leaves some out. The sample holds about 130,000 clones, 65% to 85% seen once. Regarding the study as a whole: V- and J-gene trimming of TCR beta was linked (in a later analysis) to a missense DCLRE1C variant. HLA alleles were associated with fewer than 20,000 TCR beta sequences in a later analysis at 0.05 false discovery rate.

The length of the CDR3 is 16 residues. CDR1 SGHRS and CDR2 YFSETQ come from the germline V gene. Trimming stripped 0 bases from V and 0 bases from J, with 7 bases between. For this clone: Its target is not known.

The chain couples TRBV5-1 to TRBJ2-6; D gene unclear. This TCR came from a boy between 10 and 17 years old in good health and CMV-seronegative. Sequencing input: PBMCs. In DNA form, the CDR3 reads TGCGCCAGCAGCTTGGGGTACTCCTCTGGGGCCAACGTCCTGACTTTC. It encodes CASSLGYSSGANVLTF.